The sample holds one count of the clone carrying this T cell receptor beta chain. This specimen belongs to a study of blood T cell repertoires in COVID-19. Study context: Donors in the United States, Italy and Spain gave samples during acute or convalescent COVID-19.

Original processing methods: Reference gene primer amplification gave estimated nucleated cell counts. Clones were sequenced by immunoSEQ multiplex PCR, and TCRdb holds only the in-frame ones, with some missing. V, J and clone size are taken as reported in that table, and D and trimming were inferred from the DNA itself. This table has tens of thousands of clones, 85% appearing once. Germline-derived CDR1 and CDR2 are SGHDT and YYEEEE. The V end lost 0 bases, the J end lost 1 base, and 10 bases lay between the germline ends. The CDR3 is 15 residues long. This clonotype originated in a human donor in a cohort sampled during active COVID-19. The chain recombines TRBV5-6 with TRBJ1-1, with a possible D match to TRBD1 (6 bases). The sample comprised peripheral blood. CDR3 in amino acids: CASSLDRAANTEAFF. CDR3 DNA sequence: TGTGCCAGCAGCTTGGACAGGGCGGCGAACACTGAAGCTTTCTTT.